The sequence of this T cell receptor (beta chain) was determined in a study of cytomegalovirus exposure and HLA in healthy donors. Amplification used 60 Vbeta primers and 13 Jbeta primers. Assay: immunoSEQ multiplex PCR; the TCRdb copy retains only in-frame clones and omits some. The sample has roughly 120,000 clones; 79% are singletons. This CDR3 contains 16 residues. Trimming at V came to 5 bases and at J to 1 base, leaving 8 bases not matched to a gene. Germline V gene data show CDR1 as SEHNR and CDR2 as FQNEAQ (reference sequence). The clonotype originates from a man in his late teens or twenties in good health and CMV-seronegative. V gene TRBV7-9 combines with J gene TRBJ1-3; 7 positions agree with TRBD1. The material sequenced was PBMCs. DNA for the CDR3: TGTGCCAGCAGCCCTAGACCGACAGGGTCTGGAAACACCATATATTTT. Protein product: CASSPRPTGSGNTIYF. The full variable domain, in which reference TRBV7-9 and TRBJ1-3 provide the parts outside the CDR3, is DTGVSQNPRHKITKRGQNVTFRCDPISEHNRLYWYRQTLGQGPEFLTYFQNEAQLEKSRLLSDRFSAERPKGSFSTLEIQRTEQGDSAMYLCASSPRPTGSGNTIYFGEGSWLTVV.